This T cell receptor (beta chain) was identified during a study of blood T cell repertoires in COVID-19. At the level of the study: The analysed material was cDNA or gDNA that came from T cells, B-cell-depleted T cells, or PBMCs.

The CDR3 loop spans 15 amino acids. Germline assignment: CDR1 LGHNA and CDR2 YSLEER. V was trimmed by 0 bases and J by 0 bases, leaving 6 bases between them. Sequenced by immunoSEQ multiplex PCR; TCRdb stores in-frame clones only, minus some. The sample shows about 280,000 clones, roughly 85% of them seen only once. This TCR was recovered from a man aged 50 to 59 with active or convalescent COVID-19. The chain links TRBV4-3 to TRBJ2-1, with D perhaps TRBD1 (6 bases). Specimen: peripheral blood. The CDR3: CASSQEGGSYNEQFF. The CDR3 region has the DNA TGCGCCAGCAGCCAAGAAGGGGGCTCCTACAATGAGCAGTTCTTC.